The present entry profiles one TCR beta chain with its context. This record belongs to a study of blood T cell repertoires in COVID-19. Across the study: Whether acute or convalescent, the COVID-19 samples came from the United States, Italy and Spain.

Measured with immunoSEQ multiplex PCR; TCRdb has only the in-frame clones, and not every one. The sample carries under 450,000 clones, around 83% recorded once. J lost 5 bases, V lost 8 bases, and 4 bases had no gene match. The CDR3 has 13 amino acids. The germline V gene has CDR1 SNHLY and CDR2 FYNNEI. What was sequenced was PBMCs or T cells enriched from blood (not recorded which). The receptor comes from a woman aged 50 to 60 who had recovered from COVID-19. The chain is built from TRBV2 and TRBJ2-1, with 9 bases fitting TRBD2. The DNA for the CDR3 is TGTGCCAGCGTCCTAGCGGGACACAATGAGCAGTTCTTC. Its translation: CASVLAGHNEQFF. Variable domain in full (rest from reference TRBV2 and TRBJ2-1): EPEVTQTPSHQVTQMGQEVILRCVPISNHLYFYWYRQILGQKVEFLVSFYNNEISEKSEIFDDQFSVERPDGSNFTLKIRSTKLEDSAMYFCASVLAGHNEQFFGPGTRLTVL.